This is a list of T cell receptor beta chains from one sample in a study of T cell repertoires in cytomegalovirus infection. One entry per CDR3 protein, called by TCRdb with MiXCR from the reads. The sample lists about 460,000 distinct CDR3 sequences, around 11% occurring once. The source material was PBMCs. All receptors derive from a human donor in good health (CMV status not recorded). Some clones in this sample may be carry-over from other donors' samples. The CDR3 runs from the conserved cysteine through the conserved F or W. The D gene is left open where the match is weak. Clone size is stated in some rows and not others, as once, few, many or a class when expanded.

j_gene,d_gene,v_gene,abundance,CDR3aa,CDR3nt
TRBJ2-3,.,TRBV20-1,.,CSARGSSRDTQYF,TGCAGTGCTAGAGGGTCATCACGAGATACGCAGTATTTT
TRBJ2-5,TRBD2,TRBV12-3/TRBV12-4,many,CASRAGLAGTQETQYF,TGTGCCAGCAGAGCAGGACTAGCGGGGACCCAAGAGACCCAGTACTTC
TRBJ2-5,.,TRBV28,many,CASSPPPEQETQYF,TGTGCCAGCAGTCCTCCCCCCGAGCAAGAGACCCAGTACTTC
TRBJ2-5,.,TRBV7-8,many,CASGIRVRETQYF,TGTGCCAGCGGAATCAGGGTTCGGGAGACCCAGTACTTC
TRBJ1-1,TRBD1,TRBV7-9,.,CASTSGQANTEAFF,TGTGCCAGCACCTCCGGACAGGCGAACACTGAAGCTTTCTTT
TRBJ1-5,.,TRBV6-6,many,CASSKAGYQPQHF,TGTGCCAGCAGTAAAGCAGGGTATCAGCCCCAGCATTTT
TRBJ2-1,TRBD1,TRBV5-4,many,CASKRDRGTYNEQFF,TGTGCCAGCAAGCGGGACAGGGGGACCTACAATGAGCAGTTCTTC
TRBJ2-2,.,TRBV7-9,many,CASSLELGGITGELFF,TGTGCCAGCAGCTTAGAGTTGGGGGGCATCACCGGGGAGCTGTTTTTT
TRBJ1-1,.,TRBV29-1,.,CSVGESRGTEAFF,TGCAGCGTTGGCGAATCCCGCGGCACTGAAGCTTTCTTT
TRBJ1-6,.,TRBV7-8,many,CASSFERSPLHF,TGTGCCAGCAGCTTTGAGAGATCACCCCTCCACTTT
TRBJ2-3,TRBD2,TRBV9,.,CASSARTSEATDTQYF,TGTGCCAGCAGCGCGCGGACTAGCGAGGCCACAGATACGCAGTATTTT
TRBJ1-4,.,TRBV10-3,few,CAISESGSSNEKLFF,TGTGCCATCAGTGAGTCCGGGTCGAGTAATGAAAAACTGTTTTTT
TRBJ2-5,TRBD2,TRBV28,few,CASSLWGSASGHQETQYF,TGTGCCAGCAGTTTATGGGGCTCCGCTAGCGGCCACCAAGAGACCCAGTACTTC
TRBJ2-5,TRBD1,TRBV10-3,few,CAISARDRGETQYF,TGTGCCATCAGTGCGCGGGACAGGGGAGAGACCCAGTACTTC
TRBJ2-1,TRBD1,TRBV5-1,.,CANSSGTGLNEQFF,TGCGCCAACAGCTCCGGGACAGGGCTAAATGAGCAGTTCTTC
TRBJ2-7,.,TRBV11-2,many,CASSPFGEIYSYEQYF,TGTGCCAGCAGCCCCTTCGGAGAAATTTACTCCTACGAGCAGTACTTC
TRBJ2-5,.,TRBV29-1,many,CSVAGTLQETQYF,TGCAGCGTGGCCGGGACCCTCCAAGAGACCCAGTACTTC
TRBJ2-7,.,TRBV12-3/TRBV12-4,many,CASSWGVRYEQYF,TGTGCCAGCAGTTGGGGGGTGAGGTACGAGCAGTACTTC
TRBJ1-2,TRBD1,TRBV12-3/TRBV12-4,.,CASRDGTANYGYTF,TGTGCCAGCAGGGACGGGACAGCTAACTATGGCTACACCTTC
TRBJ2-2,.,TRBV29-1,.,CSVEGGPRNTGELFF,TGCAGCGTTGAAGGGGGACCAAGGAACACCGGGGAGCTGTTTTTT
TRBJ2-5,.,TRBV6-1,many,CASSFLVGETQYF,TGTGCCAGCAGTTTCCTAGTCGGGGAGACCCAGTACTTC
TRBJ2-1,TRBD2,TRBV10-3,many,CAISRTSDYNEQFF,TGTGCCATCTCACGGACTAGCGACTACAATGAGCAGTTCTTC
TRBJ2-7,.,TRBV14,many,CASSHEGREQYF,TGTGCCAGCAGCCACGAGGGGCGGGAGCAGTACTTC
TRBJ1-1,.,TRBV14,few,CASSQDQGKGTEAFF,TGTGCCAGCAGCCAAGATCAGGGGAAGGGGACTGAAGCTTTCTTT
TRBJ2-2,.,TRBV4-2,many,CASSKGGELFF,TGTGCCAGCAGCAAAGGCGGGGAGCTGTTTTTT
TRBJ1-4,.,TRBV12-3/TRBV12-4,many,CASSRSGSTNEKLFF,TGTGCCAGCAGTCGCTCGGGTTCAACTAATGAAAAACTGTTTTTT
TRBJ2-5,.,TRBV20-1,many,CSARSPLVGVEETQYF,TGCAGTGCTAGATCCCCCCTGGTCGGGGTGGAAGAGACCCAGTACTTC
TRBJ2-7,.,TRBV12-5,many,CASGLVLRGLGEQYF,TGTGCTAGTGGTTTGGTACTCCGGGGACTCGGGGAGCAGTACTTC
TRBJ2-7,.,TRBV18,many,CASSSRRANYEQYF,TGTGCCAGCTCATCCCGCAGGGCTAACTACGAGCAGTACTTC
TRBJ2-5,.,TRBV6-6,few,CASAVAEETQYF,TGTGCCAGCGCAGTCGCGGAAGAGACCCAGTACTTC
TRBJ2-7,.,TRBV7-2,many,CASSLAYSYEQYF,TGTGCCAGCAGCTTAGCCTACAGCTACGAGCAGTACTTC
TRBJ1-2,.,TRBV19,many,CASSIGRPAGYGYTF,TGTGCCAGTAGTATTGGGCGGCCCGCGGGCTATGGCTACACCTTC
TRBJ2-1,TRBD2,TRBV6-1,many,CASSFRTSNNEQFF,TGTGCCAGCAGTTTCCGGACTAGCAACAATGAGCAGTTCTTC
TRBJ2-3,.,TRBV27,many,CASSSSADTQYF,TGTGCCAGCAGTTCCTCAGCAGATACGCAGTATTTT
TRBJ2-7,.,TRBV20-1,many,CSAPLGREQYF,TGCAGTGCTCCCCTCGGCCGCGAGCAGTACTTC
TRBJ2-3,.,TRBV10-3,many,CAISELVGVGTDTQYF,TGTGCCATCAGTGAGTTAGTGGGAGTTGGCACAGATACGCAGTATTTT
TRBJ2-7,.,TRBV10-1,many,CASSEGFSEQYF,TGCGCCAGCAGTGAAGGGTTTTCCGAGCAGTACTTC